This T cell receptor (beta chain) comes out of a study of T and B cells in COVID-19 patients. Study findings and constraints: Patients with COVID-19 reportedly showed strongly skewed T cell receptor beta variable and joining gene usage. Sorted SARS-CoV-2-responsive or tetramer+ T cells and CD4+, regulatory and CD8+ subsets were not yet sequenced.

The length of the CDR3 is 16 residues. The V segment lost 1 base and the J segment 7 bases; nucleotides outside the gene matches: 13. This clonotype has more than one count but fewer than ten. Antigen: not known. Multiplex PCR with BIOMED2 TRB-A/B primer pools amplified TRB rearrangements. TCRdb fed the multiplex PCR reads into MiXCR, producing one record per CDR3 protein. There are around 9,000 distinct CDR3 sequences in the sample; approximately 30% occur only once, and around a fifth lies in the top ten. From blood, about 240-550 ng of genomic DNA served as TRB template. This TCR was sampled from a human donor who had recovered from COVID-19. Sequences were obtained from blood. The J gene is TRBJ2-5, the V gene TRBV5-3; 7 nucleotides line up with TRBD2. TRBV5-3 is identified as an open reading frame with a role that is uncertain. The CDR3 protein is CARSLSSGSPLGTQYF. CDR3 sequence (DNA): TGTGCCAGAAGCTTGAGTAGCGGGTCCCCACTCGGGACCCAGTACTTC.